This TCR beta chain was sequenced in a study of cytomegalovirus exposure and HLA in healthy donors. Findings and limits, study-wide: In vitro assays verified that three CMV-associated chains recognized CMV antigens specifically.

In regard to this clone: Its antigen remains unidentified.

The CDR3 spans 15 residues. Trimming cost V 6 bases and J 2 bases; bases outside gene matches: 4. Per germline, CDR1 MDHEN and CDR2 SYDVKM. Only in-frame clones appear in the TCRdb table, and some are missing; sequencing was by immunoSEQ multiplex PCR. This sample yields a few hundred thousand clones, of which roughly 90% are seen a single time; 0.84% belongs to the top ten. The specimen sequenced was PBMCs. This sequence originates from a woman between 18 and 30 years old in good health and CMV-seronegative. V and J are TRBV28 and TRBJ2-5; 12 bases map to TRBD2. CDR3 in amino acids: CASSQGLAGQETQYF. The CDR3 coding sequence is TGTGCCAGCAGCCAAGGACTAGCGGGACAAGAGACCCAGTACTTC. Looking up the rest from reference TRBV28 and TRBJ2-5 gives the full variable domain: DVKVTQSSRYLVKRTGEKVFLECVQDMDHENMFWYRQDPGLGLRLIYFSYDVKMKEKGDIPEGYSVSREKKERFSLILESASTNQTSMYLCASSQGLAGQETQYFGPGTRLLVL.